The clone carrying this T cell receptor (beta chain) occurred a few times. The record originates from a study of beta chain features in type 1 diabetes. The authors reverse transcribed all of the isolated RNA, so sequencing captured expressed TCRB transcripts. Profiling relied on immunoSEQ multiplex PCR, and the TCRdb table lists in-frame clones only, not all of them. Among more than 85,000 clones listed, around 40% were seen once. The specimen was stem cell memory CD4+ T cells from blood. The source is a woman aged 18-35 years in good health.

CDR3 residues: CASSQGGQGMATKNIQYF. The CDR3 DNA is TGCGCCAGCAGCCAAGGCGGACAGGGGATGGCGACCAAAAACATTCAGTACTTC. This chain uses TRBV4-1 with TRBJ2-4; TRBD1 agrees at 9 bases. The CDR3 runs 18 residues. V was pared by 1 base and J by 2 bases, with 9 bases of the junction left unmatched. Germline V CDR1 and CDR2: MGHRA, YSYEKL.